What follows are 23 T cell receptor beta chains derived from one specimen sequenced in a study of graft-versus-host responses after intestinal transplantation. Clones were read by immunoSEQ multiplex PCR, and TCRdb kept only the in-frame ones, dropping some. The table has around 120,000 clones, approximately 92% seen once. Their recognized antigens are unknown. This material consisted of unstimulated CD4+ T cells sorted from spleen or lymph node cells, taken before intestinal transplant. These TCRs come from a human donor who received an intestinal transplant.

V is TRBV7-2 and J is TRBJ2-7, with no clear D. V was clipped by 0 bases and J by 6 bases, with 9 bases between them. CDR1 is SGHTA, CDR2 FQGNSA, per germline. CDR3 length: 13 amino acids. The DNA of the CDR3 is TGTGCCAGCAGCTTAGCTGTTCTGAGCGAGCAGTACTTC. Translation: CASSLAVLSEQYF.

The gene calls are TRBV6-5 and TRBJ2-3, with 7 bases fitting TRBD2. The CDR3 is 15 amino acids. The V gene's germline CDR1 is MNHEY and CDR2 SVGAGI. The V segment lost 7 bases and the J segment 1 base; nucleotides outside the gene matches: 8. CDR3: CASMWREWRTDTQYF. CDR3 in DNA: TGTGCCAGCATGTGGCGGGAGTGGCGCACAGATACGCAGTATTTT.

The rearrangement links TRBV7-3 to TRBJ2-1; 8 bases match TRBD2. Per the germline V gene, CDR1 is SGHTA and CDR2 is FQGTGA. The length of the CDR3 is 15 residues. V was clipped by 5 bases and J by 6 bases; unmatched bases: 9. CDR3 DNA sequence: TGTGCCAGCAGCCTCGGGCTAGCGGGCCGCAATGAGCAGTTCTTC. This gives the protein CASSLGLAGRNEQFF.

This chain connects TRBV28 to TRBJ1-4; 7 bases fit TRBD1. Germline CDR1 MDHEN, CDR2 SYDVKM. This CDR3 contains 14 residues. V shed 5 bases and J 3 bases; nucleotides not matched to a gene: 3. The CDR3 sequence is CASSTTGPNEKLFF. CDR3 nucleotides: TGTGCCAGCAGTACGACAGGGCCTAATGAAAAACTGTTTTTT.

The V gene is TRBV30, the J gene TRBJ1-1; D is uncertain. Germline V lookup: CDR1 GTSNPN, CDR2 SVGIG (reference sequence). CDR3 length equals 11 residues. V was shortened by 4 bases and J by 0 bases, with 3 bases between the two germline ends. In DNA form, the CDR3 reads TGTGCCTGGAACCTGAACACTGAAGCTTTCTTT. Protein product: CAWNLNTEAFF.

This sequence joins TRBV6-5 and TRBJ2-6; TRBD1 matches 7 bases. V was pared by 2 bases and J by 0 bases, with 1 base of the junction left unmatched. Looked up from germline, CDR1 is MNHEY and CDR2 is SVGAGI. The CDR3 covers 16 residues. Here the CDR3 reads CASSYTGASGANVLTF. The DNA for the CDR3 is TGTGCCAGCAGTTACACAGGGGCCTCTGGGGCCAACGTCCTGACTTTC.

V gene TRBV7-9 combines with J gene TRBJ2-6, with D uncertain. The CDR3 has 17 residues. Germline V lookup: CDR1 SEHNR, CDR2 FQNEAQ (reference sequence). The ends were cut back, 3 bases at V and 0 bases at J, with 12 bases in the middle. This chain's CDR3 is CASSFSTGFSGANVLTF. The DNA of the CDR3 is TGTGCCAGCAGCTTTAGTACCGGATTCTCTGGGGCCAACGTCCTGACTTTC.

The chain couples TRBV29-1 to TRBJ2-2; possible D gene TRBD1, 7 bases. The length of the CDR3 is 14 residues. Germline CDR1 and CDR2: SQVTM and ANQGSEA. The V end was cut by 6 bases, the J end by 1 base, with 12 bases between. Written as DNA, the CDR3 is TGCAGCGTGGCGCGGGACAGGAACACCGGGGAGCTGTTTTTT. Amino acids: CSVARDRNTGELFF.

The chain has TRBV2 and TRBJ2-2; tentative D call: TRBD2 (6 bases). The CDR3 loop spans 15 amino acids. The V and J ends lost 4 bases and 5 bases respectively, with 14 bases between them. The germline V gene encodes CDR1 SNHLY and CDR2 FYNNEI. The CDR3 DNA is TGTGCCAGCAGTGTGCGGGGCGCACGGACCGGGGAGCTGTTTTTT. Translation gives CASSVRGARTGELFF.

The genes are TRBV12-5 and TRBJ2-5; a possible D gene is TRBD1 (6 bases). This CDR3 is 14 amino acids long. The ends were cut back, 0 bases at V and 6 bases at J, with 11 bases in the middle. Germline V lookup: CDR1 LGHNT, CDR2 FRNRAP. DNA of the CDR3: TGTGCTAGTGGTTTGGTAACAGGGACCAAGACCCAGTACTTC. This gives the protein CASGLVTGTKTQYF.

The chain uses TRBV5-1 and TRBJ1-2; a possible D gene is TRBD1 (5 bases). The length of the CDR3 is 14 residues. Germline CDR1 and CDR2: SGHRS and YFSETQ. V lost 2 bases to trimming and J lost 3 bases, with 11 bases between them. CDR3 sequence (DNA): TGCGCCAGCAGCTTTGACGGGACTGACTATGGCTACACCTTC. Protein: CASSFDGTDYGYTF.

V gene TRBV10-3 combines with J gene TRBJ1-1, with 12 positions matching TRBD1. With V trimmed by 4 bases and J by 3 bases, 3 bases remained unmatched. CDR1 ENHRY and CDR2 SYGVKD come from the germline V gene. This CDR3 comprises 15 residues. The CDR3 DNA follows: TGTGCCATCAGTGCCCGGGACAGGGGGCACACTGAAGCTTTCTTT. Protein: CAISARDRGHTEAFF.

The chain joins TRBV18 to TRBJ2-2; TRBD2 matches 8 bases. J lost 6 bases, V lost 3 bases, and 6 bases had no gene match. CDR3 length: 15 amino acids. The germline V gene encodes CDR1 KGHSH and CDR2 LQKENI. CDR3 residues: CASSPGTSSSGELFF. The CDR3 DNA follows: TGTGCCAGCTCACCCGGGACTAGTTCTTCCGGGGAGCTGTTTTTT.

The rearrangement joins TRBV30 to TRBJ2-7; D could derive from TRBD1 or TRBD2 (5 bases each). Germline CDR1 is GTSNPN and CDR2 is SVGIG (reference sequence). Trimming removed 4 bases at V and 2 bases at J, with 15 bases between. The CDR3 is 14 residues long. The CDR3 region has the DNA TGTGCCTGGATTCCGGGATACAGGACCTACGAGCAGTACTTC. Its protein product is CAWIPGYRTYEQYF.

The rearrangement links TRBV7-9 to TRBJ1-1; tentatively, D is TRBD1 (6 bases). Germline-derived CDR1 and CDR2 are SEHNR and FQNEAQ (reference sequence). The CDR3 has 16 amino acids. With 1 base removed from V and 4 bases from J, the gap between germline ends came to 16 bases. The CDR3 coding sequence is TGTGCCAGCAGCTTAGGACACAGGGACGTTAGCACTGAAGCTTTCTTT. Translated, it gives CASSLGHRDVSTEAFF.

The gene calls are TRBV11-2 and TRBJ2-7; 8 bases line up with TRBD1. The J segment lost 7 bases and the V segment lost 5 bases, leaving 7 bases of the junction unmatched. The CDR3 sequence is 13 residues long. Looked up from germline, CDR1 is SGHAT and CDR2 is FQNNGV. CDR3 coding DNA: TGTGCCAGCAGCCCGCAGGGGGCGGAAGAGCAGTACTTC. Amino acid sequence: CASSPQGAEEQYF.

The V gene is TRBV20-1, the J gene TRBJ2-3, with D uncertain. Trimming took 0 bases from V and 11 from J, leaving 9 bases between them. Germline V CDR1 and CDR2: DFQATT, SNEGSKA (reference sequence). This CDR3 comprises 11 residues. CDR3 in amino acids: CSARDPPQQYF. The CDR3 DNA is TGCAGTGCTAGAGATCCACCGCAGCAGTATTTT.

This chain joins TRBV5-1 and TRBJ1-5; possibly TRBD1 for D (5 bases). The germline gives CDR1 SGHRS, CDR2 YFSETQ. V lost 3 bases, J lost 2 bases, and 6 bases lay in between. The CDR3 length is 13 residues. The CDR3 sequence is CASSWDGNQPQHF. For the CDR3, the DNA is TGCGCCAGCAGCTGGGACGGCAATCAGCCCCAGCATTTT.

This sequence joins TRBV5-4 and TRBJ2-1, with TRBD2 matching 13 bases. The germline CDR1 and CDR2 sequences are SGHNT and YYREEE (reference sequence). Trimming removed 0 bases from V and 11 bases from J; junction bases left unmatched: 11. This CDR3 spans 17 amino acids. The CDR3 loop reads CASSLGTGAGTSGKQFF. The CDR3 DNA follows: TGTGCCAGCAGCTTGGGGACAGGCGCCGGGACTAGCGGGAAGCAGTTCTTC.

J is TRBJ2-2 and V is TRBV27; no reliable D call. With 6 bases removed from V and 5 bases from J, the gap between germline ends came to 1 base. CDR1 MNHEY and CDR2 SMNVEV come from the germline V gene (reference sequence). The CDR3 covers 10 residues. The CDR3 here is CASRTGELFF. DNA for the CDR3: TGTGCCAGCAGGACCGGGGAGCTGTTTTTT.

J is TRBJ1-1 and V is TRBV6-5; unclear D gene. Germline V gene sequence: CDR1 MNHEY, CDR2 SVGAGI. CDR3 length: 16 amino acids. The V end lost 2 bases, the J end lost 0 bases, and 13 bases lay between the germline ends. The CDR3 reads CASSYAQWGMNTEAFF. DNA of the CDR3: TGTGCCAGCAGTTACGCCCAGTGGGGAATGAACACTGAAGCTTTCTTT.

The CDR3 nucleotides are TGTGCCAGTAGTACCCGGGACACCACAGATACGCAGTATTTT. Residues: CASSTRDTTDTQYF. The gene calls are TRBV19 and TRBJ2-3, with D possibly TRBD1 on 6 matching bases. This CDR3 has 14 residues. Trimming cost V 4 bases and J 2 bases, with 10 bases left between them. Germline CDR1 reads LNHDA; CDR2 reads SQIVND (reference sequence).

Only a few counts were recorded for this clone. The V call is TRBV5-1, the J call TRBJ1-3; D is unresolved. V lost 4 bases and J 0 bases, leaving 11 bases between the germline ends. CDR1 is SGHRS, CDR2 YFSETQ, per germline. The CDR3 contains 15 residues. The CDR3 sequence is CASSPRKGSGNTIYF. CDR3 bases: TGCGCCAGCAGCCCTCGAAAGGGCTCTGGAAACACCATATATTTT. The complete variable domain, with remaining parts taken from reference TRBV5-1 and TRBJ1-3, reads KAGVTQTPRYLIKTRGQQVTLSCSPISGHRSVSWYQQTPGQGLQFLFEYFSETQRNKGNFPGRFSGRQFSNSRSEMNVSTLELGDSALYLCASSPRKGSGNTIYFGEGSWLTVV.